The 9 T cell receptor beta chains in this list originate from one sample, sequenced in a study of identical twins. TCRdb reprocessed the 5' RACE reads with MiXCR, giving one entry per CDR3 protein. The table shows around 340,000 distinct CDR3 sequences, with 9% to 15% occurring only once. The sample also formed part of further work on yellow fever vaccine responses in identical twins.

Material for sequencing was CD8+ T cells sorted from blood. Receptors originate from a woman between 18 and 29 years old in good health.

This clonotype was seen a few times. CDR3 protein: CSVVGGVGGYTF. In DNA form, the CDR3 reads TGCAGCGTTGTGGGGGGCGTGGGTGGCTACACCTTC. The chain links TRBV29-1 to TRBJ1-2, with a tentative D call TRBD1 (6 bases). V gave up 4 bases and J gave up 7 bases, with 13 bases separating them. There are 12 residues in the CDR3. From germline, CDR1 is SQVTM and CDR2 ANQGSEA.

Many counts were recorded for this clonotype. The chain's CDR3 is CASSEGPGVNTEAFF. The CDR3 DNA sequence: TGTGCCAGCAGTGAGGGACCGGGTGTGAACACTGAAGCTTTCTTT. This sequence joins TRBV2 and TRBJ1-1, with D tentatively TRBD1 (5 bases). Germline V gene sequence: CDR1 SNHLY, CDR2 FYNNEI. V lost 3 bases and J lost 0, with 11 bases in between. The CDR3 covers 15 residues.

V is TRBV5-6 and J is TRBJ2-3, with D maybe TRBD2 (6 bases). Trimming took off 5 bases at V and 2 bases at J, with 12 bases between the two ends. CDR3 length equals 14 residues. Per germline, CDR1 SGHDT and CDR2 YYEEEE. In nucleotides, the CDR3 is TGTGCCAGCAGTTTCGGGACTCACACAGATACGCAGTATTTT. This translates into CASSFGTHTDTQYF.

Comments on this clonotype: One end of the junction does not line up with germline, which may come from a read error. V is TRBV29-1 and J is TRBJ2-7, with D tentatively TRBD1 or TRBD2 (5 bases each). The V gene's germline CDR1 is SQVTM and CDR2 ANQGSEA. The CDR3 loop spans 14 amino acids. CDR3 region: CSFDARGGSDEQYF. In DNA form, the CDR3 reads TGCAGCTTTGATGCCCGGGGCGGGTCTGACGAGCAGTACTTC.

This clonotype was observed a few times. The chain combines TRBV5-1 with TRBJ1-1, with 8 bases aligning to TRBD1. The CDR3 is made up of 15 amino acids. Losses at the gene ends were 0 bases for V and 3 bases for J; bases not matched to a gene: 4. In germline, CDR1 is SGHRS, CDR2 YFSETQ. As DNA, the CDR3 is TGCGCCAGCAGCTTGGGGGACAGGCCTGACACTGAAGCTTTCTTT. Protein: CASSLGDRPDTEAFF.

In nucleotides, the CDR3 is TGTGCCACCAGCGCACACAGGGGGACCGGGGAGCTGTTTTTT. Amino acids: CATSAHRGTGELFF. The chain combines TRBV15 with TRBJ2-2; the match to TRBD1 covers 8 bases. The CDR3 loop spans 14 amino acids. With V trimmed by 5 bases and J by 5 bases, 4 bases remained unmatched. Germline assignment: CDR1 LNHNV and CDR2 YYDKDF (reference sequence). The full variable domain, in which reference TRBV15 and TRBJ2-2 provide the parts outside the CDR3, is DAMVIQNPRYQVTQFGKPVTLSCSQTLNHNVMYWYQQKSSQAPKLLFHYYDKDFNNEADTPDNFQSRRPNTSFCFLDIRSPGLGDTAMYLCATSAHRGTGELFFGEGSRLTVL.

This clonotype was picked up many times. J is TRBJ1-3 and V is TRBV4-1; 8 bases are shared with TRBD1. Germline CDR1 is MGHRA and CDR2 is YSYEKL. The CDR3 length is 16 residues. The trim removed 0 bases at V and 2 bases at J, leaving 3 bases unmatched. CDR3 protein: CASSQDWTGTGNTIYF. Here the CDR3 DNA reads TGCGCCAGCAGCCAAGATTGGACAGGGACTGGAAACACCATATATTTT.

The J gene is TRBJ2-3, the V gene TRBV2, with D unresolved. The CDR3 runs to 15 residues. V was clipped by 6 bases and J by 0 bases, with 13 bases between them. Germline CDR1 reads SNHLY; CDR2 reads FYNNEI. CDR3 sequence (DNA): TGTGCCAGCAGGAAATTGGAAACTAGCACAGATACGCAGTATTTT. This translates into CASRKLETSTDTQYF.

This clonotype occurred many times. The chain joins TRBV9 to TRBJ1-1; D is uncertain. The V and J ends lost 6 bases and 4 bases respectively, with 7 bases between them. Germline V gene data show CDR1 as SGDLS and CDR2 as YYNGEE. CDR3 size: 11 residues. Written as DNA, the CDR3 is TGTGCCAGCAAACGGGGCACTGAAGCTTTCTTT. This encodes CASKRGTEAFF.